The TCR beta chain described here comes from a study of shared clonotypes between healthy human individuals. Germline V gives CDR1 SGHRS, CDR2 YFSETQ. Trimming cost V 5 bases and J 8 bases; bases outside gene matches: 9. The CDR3 has 14 residues. A single count supports this clone. On ten immunoSEQ deep assay plates, unsorted PBMC DNA was sequenced. Sequencing used immunoSEQ multiplex PCR; TCRdb keeps in-frame clones, though not all of them. The sample yields about 480,000 clones, approximately 85% seen once. The sequence was collected from a woman between 35 and 50 years old in good health. Some clones in this sample may be carry-over from other donors' samples. This sequence joins TRBV5-1 and TRBJ1-4, with 7 bases lining up with TRBD1. Sequencing used PBMCs. CDR3 nucleotide sequence: TGCGCCAGCAGTGGACAGGCCGGGGCAGAAAAACTGTTTTTT. Protein product: CASSGQAGAEKLFF.